Each of the 30 T cell receptor beta chains below was sequenced from the same sample in a study of cytomegalovirus exposure and HLA in healthy donors. Vbeta (60) and Jbeta (13) primers were used in the PCR. Profiling relied on immunoSEQ multiplex PCR, and the TCRdb table lists in-frame clones only, not all of them. This sample has over 75,000 clones, with roughly 80% found just once. Source material: PBMCs. Receptors were obtained from a man in his fifties in good health and CMV-seropositive.

To note about this clone: This sample also contains other DNA sequences that code for the same CDR3. The genes are TRBV7-2 and TRBJ2-7; weak D call: TRBD1 (6 bases). This CDR3 spans 15 amino acids. V was clipped by 4 bases and J by 0 bases, with 13 bases between them. CDR1 is SGHTA and CDR2 is FQGNSA in the germline V gene. The CDR3 region has the DNA TGTGCCAGCAGCTCGGACAGATCGTCCTCCTACGAGCAGTACTTC. Translation: CASSSDRSSSYEQYF.

This CDR3 reads CATKTGIQSYNEQFF. The CDR3 nucleotides are TGTGCCACGAAAACAGGGATACAATCCTACAATGAGCAGTTCTTC. The J gene is TRBJ2-1, the V gene TRBV10-3; a weak D match, TRBD1 (6 bases). Germline CDR1 and CDR2: ENHRY and SYGVKD. Trimming took off 10 bases at V and 1 base at J, with 17 bases between the two ends. The CDR3 is made up of 15 amino acids.

CDR3 sequence reads: CASSKGGGGSGQPQHF. The CDR3 DNA follows: TGTGCCAGCAGCAAGGGGGGGGGAGGCTCCGGTCAGCCCCAGCATTTT. This chain joins TRBV21-1 and TRBJ1-5. TRBV21-1 is classified as a pseudogene. The CDR3 extends over 16 amino acids.

This sequence joins TRBV19 and TRBJ1-4; 7 bases are a match to TRBD1. The germline gives CDR1 LNHDA, CDR2 SQIVND (reference sequence). The ends lost 6 bases at V and 0 bases at J; junction bases unmatched: 4. The CDR3 runs to 15 residues. In DNA, the CDR3 is TGTGCCAGTAGAGGGACAGCTGCAACTAATGAAAAACTGTTTTTT. It specifies CASRGTAATNEKLFF. Full variable domain (missing parts from reference TRBV19 and TRBJ1-4): DGGITQSPKYLFRKEGQNVTLSCEQNLNHDAMYWYRQDPGQGLRLIYYSQIVNDFQKGDIAEGYSVSREKKESFPLTVTSAQKNPTAFYLCASRGTAATNEKLFFGSGTQLSVL.

The gene calls are TRBV6-4 and TRBJ2-3, with D possibly TRBD1 on 6 matching bases. This CDR3 contains 15 residues. Trimming left V 6 bases short and J 5 bases short, with 18 bases between. Germline assignment: CDR1 MRHNA and CDR2 SNTAGT. The CDR3 coding sequence is TGTGCCAGCAGCCCACTCCACGCAGGGGAAGATACGCAGTATTTT. This sequence encodes CASSPLHAGEDTQYF.

The chain has TRBV7-2 and TRBJ2-2; 8 nucleotides line up with TRBD2. The CDR3 has 16 residues. CDR1 is SGHTA, CDR2 FQGNSA, per germline. J was trimmed by 4 bases and V by 5 bases; bases with no gene match: 9. The DNA for the CDR3 is TGTGCCAGCAGCCAGGGACTAGGGCGGATCACCGGGGAGCTGTTTTTT. It yields the protein CASSQGLGRITGELFF.

The J gene is TRBJ2-7, the V gene TRBV19; 11 bases are a match to TRBD1. The CDR3 contains 17 residues. V dropped 7 bases and J dropped 3; count of bases not matched to a gene: 14. The germline gives CDR1 LNHDA, CDR2 SQIVND (reference sequence). CDR3 DNA sequence: TGTGCCAGTACCACAGGGGGGACAGGGGGTCCCCTCTACGAGCAGTACTTC. Its protein is CASTTGGTGGPLYEQYF.

The chain employs TRBV6-6 and TRBJ1-5, with 10 bases lining up with TRBD1. The CDR3 has 16 residues. Germline V CDR1 and CDR2: MNHNY, SVGAGI (reference sequence). The V gene end was trimmed by 2 bases and the J gene end by 3 bases; junction bases not matched to a gene: 4. The CDR3 here is CASSYRGQGNNQPQHF. The CDR3 nucleotides are TGTGCCAGCAGTTACCGGGGACAGGGGAACAATCAGCCCCAGCATTTT.

The genes are TRBV18 and TRBJ2-5; TRBD2 might be the D (6 bases). This CDR3 contains 14 residues. Germline values: CDR1 KGHSH, CDR2 LQKENI. The V gene lost 6 bases and the J gene lost 1 base, with 12 bases spanning the gap. The DNA for the CDR3 is TGTGCCAGCTCCCCCCCGCGGGGCCAAGAGACCCAGTACTTC. Translation: CASSPPRGQETQYF.

The chain uses TRBV7-2 and TRBJ2-1; D is possibly TRBD2 (6 bases). Germline V gene lookup returns CDR1 SGHTA and CDR2 FQGNSA. The CDR3 is 14 amino acids. V lost 5 bases, J lost 6 bases, and 14 bases lay in between. Here the CDR3 reads CASSRGLPPNEQFF. The CDR3 DNA reads TGTGCCAGCAGCCGGGGACTTCCCCCCAATGAGCAGTTCTTC.

The genes are TRBV28 and TRBJ2-7; tentative D call: TRBD2 (6 bases). V was pared by 2 bases and J by 2 bases, with 16 bases between. Germline CDR1 and CDR2: MDHEN and SYDVKM. The CDR3 sequence is 16 residues long. This CDR3 reads CASSLAMEGTTYEQYF. The CDR3 DNA is TGTGCCAGCAGTTTAGCGATGGAGGGGACCACCTACGAGCAGTACTTC.

This clone appeared a single time. The CDR3 region is CASSTGTPSYTF. CDR3 coding DNA: TGTGCCAGCAGCACCGGGACACCTAGCTACACCTTC. The V gene is TRBV7-2, the J gene TRBJ1-2, with a tentative D call TRBD1 (6 bases). V was trimmed by 5 bases and J by 9 bases, leaving 13 bases between them. This CDR3 region has 12 residues. Germline loops: CDR1 SGHTA, CDR2 FQGNSA. The entire variable domain, with the rest obtained from reference TRBV7-2 and TRBJ1-2, is as follows: GAGVSQSPSNKVTEKGKDVELRCDPISGHTALYWYRQSLGQGLEFLIYFQGNSAPDKSGLPSDRFSAERTGGSVSTLTIQRTQQEDSAVYLCASSTGTPSYTFGSGTRLTVV.

The chain employs TRBV7-3 and TRBJ1-2; 8 bases line up with TRBD1. This CDR3 is built from 14 residues. The germline CDR1 and CDR2 sequences are SGHTA and FQGTGA. After removal of 0 bases from V and 4 bases from J, the junction contained 1 base not matched to a gene. CDR3 sequence: CASSLTGTGYGYTF. CDR3 coding DNA: TGTGCCAGCAGCTTAACAGGGACAGGCTATGGCTACACCTTC.

The V and J genes are TRBV11-2 and TRBJ2-5; 8 bases line up with TRBD2. The CDR3 loop spans 14 amino acids. The V segment lost 1 base and the J segment 5 bases; nucleotides outside the gene matches: 3. Germline-derived CDR1 and CDR2 are SGHAT and FQNNGV. This chain's CDR3 is CASSLGTSRETQYF. The CDR3 DNA sequence: TGTGCCAGCAGCTTAGGGACTAGCCGGGAGACCCAGTACTTC.

The V and J genes are TRBV19 and TRBJ2-7; the match to TRBD2 covers 8 bases. The J segment lost 3 bases and the V segment lost 5 bases, leaving 6 bases of the junction unmatched. CDR3 length: 14 residues. The germline gives CDR1 LNHDA, CDR2 SQIVND (reference sequence). This chain's CDR3 is CASSPISGDYEQYF. Here the CDR3 DNA reads TGTGCCAGTAGTCCCATTAGCGGGGACTACGAGCAGTACTTC.

The V gene is TRBV2, the J gene TRBJ1-2; D unresolved. CDR3 length: 13 residues. V dropped 4 bases and J dropped 0 bases, with 6 bases sitting between them. Per the germline V gene, CDR1 is SNHLY and CDR2 is FYNNEI. The CDR3 nucleotides are TGTGCCAGCAGTGTACTAGCTAACTATGGCTACACCTTC. The encoded protein is CASSVLANYGYTF.

The rearrangement uses TRBV9 and TRBJ2-7, with 7 bases matching TRBD2. The CDR3 is 16 amino acids. Germline values: CDR1 SGDLS, CDR2 YYNGEE. The junction had 13 bases not matched to a gene; V was cut back by 0 bases and J by 7 bases. In nucleotides, the CDR3 is TGTGCCAGCAGCGTAGAAAGCGGGGCCTTAATGATAGAGCAGTACTTC. This codes for CASSVESGALMIEQYF.

On this clone: Other DNA sequences of this sample code for an identical CDR3. This chain connects TRBV30 to TRBJ2-1; 12 bases map to TRBD2. Per germline, CDR1 GTSNPN and CDR2 SVGIG (reference sequence). V shed 3 bases, J shed 0 bases, and the junction held 3 bases outside the gene matches. This CDR3 comprises 16 residues. The CDR3 reads CAWSGLAGSSYNEQFF. In nucleotides, the CDR3 is TGTGCCTGGAGCGGACTAGCGGGGAGCTCCTACAATGAGCAGTTCTTC. The whole variable domain, remainder taken from reference TRBV30 and TRBJ2-1, is SQTIHQWPATLVQPVGSPLSLECTVEGTSNPNLYWYRQAAGRGLQLLFYSVGIGQISSEVPQNLSASRPQDRQFILSSKKLLLSDSGFYLCAWSGLAGSSYNEQFFGPGTRLTVL.

The chain combines TRBV25-1 with TRBJ1-3; possibly TRBD1 for D (6 bases). In germline, CDR1 is MGHDK, CDR2 SYGVNS. Trimming pared 3 bases from V and 4 bases from J, leaving 13 bases between. This CDR3 has 15 residues. CDR3 sequence reads: CASSDIQRGGNTIYF. CDR3 bases: TGTGCCAGCAGTGACATCCAGAGGGGGGGAAACACCATATATTTT.

The gene calls are TRBV28 and TRBJ2-5; 10 bases are a match to TRBD2. Germline lookup yields CDR1 MDHEN and CDR2 SYDVKM. Trimming took 6 bases from V and 6 from J; bases not matched to a gene: 7. This CDR3 has 14 residues. The CDR3 loop is CASSTSGETKTQYF. CDR3 nucleotide sequence: TGTGCCAGCAGCACTAGCGGGGAGACAAAGACCCAGTACTTC.

This rearrangement joins TRBV18 to TRBJ2-5; 11 bases align to TRBD1. J lost 3 bases, V lost 5 bases, and 5 bases had no gene match. Germline V gives CDR1 KGHSH, CDR2 LQKENI. The CDR3 is made up of 15 amino acids. The CDR3 DNA is TGTGCCAGCTCAGGACGGGACAGGGGGGAAGAGACCCAGTACTTC. Translation: CASSGRDRGEETQYF.

V usage is TRBV4-3 and J usage is TRBJ1-5; TRBD1 matches at 8 bases. V lost 6 bases to trimming and J lost 7 bases; unmatched junction nucleotides: 8. The V gene's germline CDR1 is LGHNA and CDR2 YSLEER. This CDR3 comprises 14 residues. For the CDR3, the DNA is TGCGCCAGCAGTGAAGTCTCAGGGGGCCAGCCCCAGCATTTT. Translated: CASSEVSGGQPQHF.

The chain joins TRBV28 to TRBJ1-1; 8 bases match TRBD1. CDR3 length: 15 residues. Germline V gene data show CDR1 as MDHEN and CDR2 as SYDVKM. The junction had 7 bases not matched to a gene; V was cut back by 7 bases and J by 0 bases. The CDR3 reads CASKKTGAMNTEAFF. The CDR3 nucleotides read TGTGCCAGCAAAAAGACAGGGGCCATGAACACTGAAGCTTTCTTT.

The chain joins TRBV27 to TRBJ1-2; D is unresolved. This CDR3 is built from 13 residues. Trimming removed 2 bases at V and 8 bases at J, with 12 bases between. Germline assignment: CDR1 MNHEY and CDR2 SMNVEV (reference sequence). The CDR3 bases are TGTGCCAGCAGTTTAGGACGGACTTCGGGCTACACCTTC. Protein product: CASSLGRTSGYTF.

The genes are TRBV6-5 and TRBJ2-7; a possible D gene is TRBD1 (5 bases). Germline CDR1 reads MNHEY; CDR2 reads SVGAGI. The ends were cut back, 8 bases at V and 3 bases at J, with 14 bases in the middle. This CDR3 contains 13 residues. The CDR3 bases are TGTGCCAGCGGGCGGCAGGGAAGCTACGAGCAGTACTTC. Residues: CASGRQGSYEQYF.

The genes are TRBV6-5 and TRBJ1-1, with TRBD1 as a possible D gene (5 bases). The CDR3 extends over 14 amino acids. V gave up 6 bases and J gave up 1 base, with 12 bases separating them. Germline lookup yields CDR1 MNHEY and CDR2 SVGAGI. CDR3 sequence reads: CASSPGLPNTEAFF. The CDR3 nucleotides are TGTGCCAGCAGCCCAGGGTTGCCGAACACTGAAGCTTTCTTT.

This clone was seen a single time. The J gene is TRBJ2-5, the V gene TRBV13, with TRBD1 matching over 9 bases. The DNA end favors TRBJ2-7, so the J call may be wrong. The germline CDR1 and CDR2 sequences are PRHDT and FYEKMQ (reference sequence). The CDR3 extends over 18 amino acids. CDR3 loop: CASSSIPGQGTIPYEQYF. The CDR3 nucleotides are TGTGCCAGCAGCTCAATCCCTGGACAGGGGACCATCCCCTACGAGCAGTACTTC.

In nucleotides, the CDR3 is TGCGCCAGCAGCTGGCGGCAGGGGAGCACTGAAGCTTTCTTT. It encodes CASSWRQGSTEAFF. The chain joins TRBV5-1 to TRBJ1-1, with TRBD1 as a possible D gene (6 bases). The CDR3 is 14 residues long. V was cut by 3 bases and J by 4 bases, with 13 bases left in between. The V gene's germline CDR1 is SGHRS and CDR2 YFSETQ.

The genes are TRBV5-4 and TRBJ1-4; D gene unclear. CDR3 length: 14 residues. The V and J ends lost 1 base and 0 bases respectively, with 4 bases between them. The V gene's germline CDR1 is SGHNT and CDR2 YYREEE (reference sequence). The CDR3 protein is CASSLYTTNEKLFF. The CDR3 DNA sequence: TGTGCCAGCAGCTTGTATACAACTAATGAAAAACTGTTTTTT. Using reference TRBV5-4 and TRBJ1-4 for the parts outside the CDR3, the full variable domain is ETGVTQSPTHLIKTRGQQVTLRCSSQSGHNTVSWYQQALGQGPQFIFQYYREEENGRGNFPPRFSGLQFPNYSSELNVNALELDDSALYLCASSLYTTNEKLFFGSGTQLSVL.

J is TRBJ1-4 and V is TRBV7-2, with D tentatively TRBD1 (6 bases). Germline V CDR1 and CDR2: SGHTA, FQGNSA. The CDR3 consists of 16 residues. V was trimmed by 2 bases and J by 5 bases, leaving 15 bases between them. CDR3: CASSLNWGGRNEKLFF. The CDR3, as DNA: TGTGCCAGCAGCTTAAACTGGGGGGGCCGAAATGAAAAACTGTTTTTT.